The 11 T cell receptor beta chains in this list originate from one sample, sequenced in a study of cytomegalovirus exposure and HLA in healthy donors. The PCR had 60 Vbeta and 13 Jbeta primers. Repertoires were generated with immunoSEQ multiplex PCR, while TCRdb's copy carries only in-frame clones and drops some. The repertoire holds about 180,000 clones, 65% to 85% seen once, with 1.1% to 1.5% in the top ten. Sample: PBMCs. The receptors shown here come from a girl aged 10-17 years in good health and CMV-seropositive.

The chain carries TRBV5-1 and TRBJ2-2, with TRBD1 as a possible D gene (6 bases). V shed 4 bases and J shed 0 bases, with 13 bases lying between them. The germline gives CDR1 SGHRS, CDR2 YFSETQ. The CDR3 sequence is 16 residues long. The DNA for the CDR3 is TGCGCCAGCAGCCGAGACAGGTGGACGAACACCGGGGAGCTGTTTTTT. Its protein is CASSRDRWTNTGELFF. Combining the CDR3 with reference TRBV5-1 and TRBJ2-2 gives the whole variable domain KAGVTQTPRYLIKTRGQQVTLSCSPISGHRSVSWYQQTPGQGLQFLFEYFSETQRNKGNFPGRFSGRQFSNSRSEMNVSTLELGDSALYLCASSRDRWTNTGELFFGEGSRLTVL.

V and J are TRBV15 and TRBJ2-1, with 7 nucleotides matching TRBD2. V shed 0 bases, J shed 4 bases, and the junction held 9 bases outside the gene matches. Germline V gene data show CDR1 as LNHNV and CDR2 as YYDKDF (reference sequence). The CDR3 runs to 17 residues. This CDR3 is CATSRDYRRELYNEQFF. The CDR3 DNA reads TGTGCCACCAGCAGAGATTATAGGCGGGAGCTTTACAATGAGCAGTTCTTC.

The chain's CDR3 is CASSLRLADTQYF. CDR3 DNA: TGCGCCAGCAGCCTACGACTGGCGGATACGCAGTATTTT. The chain links TRBV5-1 to TRBJ2-3; the D is unclear. Germline assignment: CDR1 SGHRS and CDR2 YFSETQ. Deletions cut 4 bases from V and 6 bases from J, with 12 bases between. CDR3 length: 13 residues. The full variable domain, in which reference TRBV5-1 and TRBJ2-3 provide the parts outside the CDR3, is KAGVTQTPRYLIKTRGQQVTLSCSPISGHRSVSWYQQTPGQGLQFLFEYFSETQRNKGNFPGRFSGRQFSNSRSEMNVSTLELGDSALYLCASSLRLADTQYFGPGTRLTVL.

This rearrangement joins TRBV18 to TRBJ2-3; D not certain. CDR1 is KGHSH, CDR2 LQKENI, per germline. Trimming pared 3 bases from V and 4 bases from J, leaving 17 bases between. The CDR3 has 16 amino acids. CDR3 sequence: CASSPFIERSADTQYF. The CDR3 DNA is TGTGCCAGCTCACCGTTTATTGAGCGATCGGCAGATACGCAGTATTTT.

This chain connects TRBV7-8 to TRBJ2-3; unclear D gene. Trimming left V 2 bases short and J 5 bases short, with 5 bases between. The CDR3 consists of 12 residues. CDR1 and CDR2 (germline): SGHVS, FQNEAQ. The CDR3 sequence is CASSLNGDTQYF. CDR3 coding DNA: TGTGCCAGCAGCTTAAACGGAGATACGCAGTATTTT.

J is TRBJ1-2 and V is TRBV5-4; D is perhaps TRBD1 (5 bases). V gave up 2 bases and J gave up 4 bases, with 15 bases separating them. This CDR3 spans 15 amino acids. In germline, CDR1 is SGHNT, CDR2 YYREEE (reference sequence). CDR3 nucleotide sequence: TGTGCCAGCAGCTTCGGCTCGGGGGTTACCTATGGCTACACCTTC. It is translated as CASSFGSGVTYGYTF.

This clone was detected only once. This chain joins TRBV11-2 and TRBJ1-2; D possibly corresponds to TRBD1 (6 bases). This CDR3 has 18 amino acids. CDR1 is SGHAT and CDR2 is FQNNGV in the germline V gene. V was cut by 7 bases and J by 3 bases, with 27 bases left in between. In DNA form, the CDR3 reads TGTGCCAGCAACCAACCAATCCTACGGGGGGCGCGGTACTATGGCTACACCTTC. This encodes CASNQPILRGARYYGYTF.

The chain is built from TRBV5-1 and TRBJ2-3; tentatively, D is TRBD1 (6 bases). Between the trimmed V and J ends, which lost 0 bases and 5 bases, there was a span of 7 bases. CDR3 length: 13 residues. The V gene's germline CDR1 is SGHRS and CDR2 YFSETQ. For the CDR3, the DNA is TGCGCCAGCAGCTTGGAAGGGGGAGATACGCAGTATTTT. Translated, it gives CASSLEGGDTQYF. The full variable domain, its missing parts supplied by reference TRBV5-1 and TRBJ2-3, is KAGVTQTPRYLIKTRGQQVTLSCSPISGHRSVSWYQQTPGQGLQFLFEYFSETQRNKGNFPGRFSGRQFSNSRSEMNVSTLELGDSALYLCASSLEGGDTQYFGPGTRLTVL.

The chain couples TRBV5-1 to TRBJ2-5, with D maybe TRBD2 (5 bases). The tail of the sequence fits TRBJ2-7 better, so the J call may be wrong. The CDR3 has 14 residues. Germline V CDR1 and CDR2: SGHRS, YFSETQ. CDR3 in amino acids: CASSVTGNSYEQYF. The CDR3 DNA reads TGCGCCAGCAGCGTAACCGGGAACTCCTACGAGCAGTACTTC.

The V call is TRBV5-4, the J call TRBJ2-1, with 8 bases lining up with TRBD2. The V gene's germline CDR1 is SGHNT and CDR2 YYREEE (reference sequence). The CDR3 totals 15 residues. V lost 1 base to trimming and J lost 9 bases; unmatched junction nucleotides: 9. CDR3 sequence reads: CASSLLAGSSAEQFF. The DNA of the CDR3 is TGTGCCAGCAGCTTGTTAGCGGGATCTTCCGCTGAGCAGTTCTTC.

Concerning this clone itself: The same CDR3 arises from other DNA sequences in this sample as well. The chain uses TRBV20-1 and TRBJ2-3, with D possibly being TRBD2 (5 bases). V was shortened by 3 bases and J by 4 bases, with 5 bases between the two germline ends. The CDR3 covers 11 residues. Germline V gene lookup returns CDR1 DFQATT and CDR2 SNEGSKA (reference sequence). The CDR3 bases are TGCAGTGCTAGGCGGGCAGATACGCAGTATTTT. Translating gives CSARRADTQYF.